A single sample is the source of the 29 T cell receptor beta chains below, sequenced in a study of T cell responses to AZD1222 COVID-19 vaccine. The assay was immunoSEQ multiplex PCR, and TCRdb's table has in-frame clones only and misses some. The sample records 150,000 or so clones, 91% being singletons. This specimen consisted of peripheral blood, obtained on day 0 of AZD1222 vaccination. These receptors came from an adult in good health.

The table lists this clone with a count of one. The chain links TRBV5-1 to TRBJ1-5, with D uncertain. The length of the CDR3 is 14 residues. Germline V gives CDR1 SGHRS, CDR2 YFSETQ. The V gene lost 1 base and the J gene lost 6 bases, with 11 bases spanning the gap. The CDR3 nucleotides read TGCGCCAGCAGCTTGAACGGGGAAGGTCAGCCCCAGCATTTT. The encoded protein is CASSLNGEGQPQHF.

This sequence joins TRBV19 and TRBJ1-5; D unresolved. Per the germline V gene, CDR1 is LNHDA and CDR2 is SQIVND (reference sequence). V was cut by 7 bases and J by 9 bases, with 16 bases left in between. The CDR3 has 13 amino acids. The CDR3 reads CASTLDGAGPQHF. DNA for the CDR3: TGTGCCAGTACTCTCGACGGAGCAGGGCCCCAGCATTTT.

The chain carries TRBV24-1 and TRBJ2-1; D is unresolved. In germline, CDR1 is KGHDR, CDR2 SFDVKD. CDR3 length: 13 residues. Trimming cost V 4 bases and J 10 bases, with 13 bases left between them. The CDR3 region is CATSDPVTQEQFF. CDR3 DNA: TGTGCCACCAGTGACCCCGTTACCCAGGAGCAGTTCTTC.

This chain links TRBV6-1 with TRBJ1-1, with D tentatively TRBD1 (5 bases). V was clipped by 1 base and J by 5 bases, with 14 bases between them. This CDR3 contains 15 residues. Germline V gives CDR1 MNHNS, CDR2 SASEGT. CDR3 nucleotide sequence: TGTGCCAGCAGTGAAGGGTACGGCAGGGCGACTGAAGCTTTCTTT. Its protein product is CASSEGYGRATEAFF.

In DNA, the CDR3 is TGTGCCAGTAGTCCACTAGCGGGGGGGCCAGATACGCAGTATTTT. Residues: CASSPLAGGPDTQYF. The rearrangement joins TRBV19 to TRBJ2-3, with 13 bases lining up with TRBD2. J was trimmed by 4 bases and V by 5 bases; bases with no gene match: 3. Germline V lookup: CDR1 LNHDA, CDR2 SQIVND (reference sequence). The CDR3 totals 15 residues.

The sample holds a few counts of this clone. V usage is TRBV15 and J usage is TRBJ1-2; D is possibly TRBD1 (6 bases). Trimming pared 1 base from V and 10 bases from J, leaving 19 bases between. The V gene's germline CDR1 is LNHNV and CDR2 YYDKDF (reference sequence). The CDR3 length is 15 residues. In DNA, the CDR3 is TGTGCCACCAGCAGAGTCTCGGGGGGGCCGCGGAACTACACCTTC. It codes for CATSRVSGGPRNYTF.

CDR3 sequence: CASSQDRGLAFEQYF. The DNA for the CDR3 is TGTGCCAGCAGCCAAGATAGGGGACTAGCGTTCGAGCAGTACTTC. The J gene is TRBJ2-7, the V gene TRBV4-2; 10 nucleotides match TRBD2. The CDR3 is 15 residues long. The germline V gene has CDR1 LGHNA and CDR2 YNFKEQ. V gave up 0 bases and J gave up 6 bases; unmatched junction bases: 5.

The V gene is TRBV18, the J gene TRBJ2-3, with D possibly being TRBD1 or TRBD2 (7 bases each). V lost 3 bases and J 5 bases, leaving 18 bases between the germline ends. Germline values: CDR1 KGHSH, CDR2 LQKENI. This CDR3 spans 16 amino acids. Here the CDR3 reads CASSPFQGGSGDTQYF. The DNA of the CDR3 is TGTGCCAGCTCACCTTTCCAGGGGGGGTCTGGAGATACGCAGTATTTT. The full variable domain, with the rest looked up from reference TRBV18 and TRBJ2-3, is NAGVMQNPRHLVRRRGQEARLRCSPMKGHSHVYWYRQLPEEGLKFMVYLQKENIIDESGMPKERFSAEFPKEGPSILRIQQVVRGDSAAYFCASSPFQGGSGDTQYFGPGTRLTVL.

V usage is TRBV14 and J usage is TRBJ2-7; TRBD2 aligns across 7 bases. Germline CDR1 and CDR2: SGHDN and FVKESK. J lost 3 bases, V lost 5 bases, and 4 bases had no gene match. The CDR3 has 13 residues. The CDR3 sequence is CASSAGVYYEQYF. CDR3 nucleotide sequence: TGTGCCAGCAGCGCGGGAGTGTACTACGAGCAGTACTTC. Together with reference TRBV14 and TRBJ2-7, the CDR3 gives the full variable domain: EAGVTQFPSHSVIEKGQTVTLRCDPISGHDNLYWYRRVMGKEIKFLLHFVKESKQDESGMPNNRFLAERTGGTYSTLKVQPAELEDSGVYFCASSAGVYYEQYFGPGTRLTVT.

The CDR3 spells CAWRLMNTEAFF. The CDR3 DNA reads as TGTGCCTGGAGACTCATGAACACTGAAGCTTTCTTT. The chain employs TRBV30 and TRBJ1-1, with unresolved D. The CDR3 runs 12 residues. V shed 3 bases and J shed 0 bases, with 5 bases lying between them. CDR1 is GTSNPN, CDR2 SVGIG, per germline (reference sequence).

The J gene is TRBJ2-1, the V gene TRBV11-1; D not certain. V shed 1 base and J shed 10 bases, with 8 bases lying between them. CDR3 length equals 12 residues. Per germline, CDR1 SGHAT and CDR2 FQDESV (reference sequence). CDR3 region: CASSLERFEQFF. CDR3 coding DNA: TGTGCCAGCAGCTTAGAGAGGTTCGAGCAGTTCTTC.

Here the CDR3 reads CASSSEDGVPGPQHF. The CDR3 nucleotides read TGTGCCAGCAGCTCAGAAGACGGAGTCCCTGGCCCGCAGCATTTT. The gene calls are TRBV7-8 and TRBJ1-5; no firm D call. The CDR3 covers 15 residues. V gave up 4 bases and J gave up 13 bases, with 23 bases separating them. Germline CDR1 SGHVS, CDR2 FQNEAQ.

This chain joins TRBV4-2 and TRBJ2-7; D uncertain. Germline assignment: CDR1 LGHNA and CDR2 YNFKEQ. This CDR3 is built from 15 residues. V lost 0 bases, J lost 6 bases, and 15 bases lay in between. This CDR3 is CASSQELWSSSEQYF. The CDR3 DNA sequence: TGTGCCAGCAGCCAAGAGCTCTGGAGTAGCAGCGAGCAGTACTTC.

The chain uses TRBV4-1 and TRBJ2-1, with D maybe TRBD2 (5 bases). CDR1 is MGHRA and CDR2 is YSYEKL in the germline V gene. Between the trimmed V and J ends, which lost 1 base and 5 bases, there was a span of 9 bases. The CDR3 is 14 residues long. CDR3 residues: CASSQGGLNNEQFF. In nucleotides, the CDR3 is TGCGCCAGCAGCCAAGGTGGACTGAACAATGAGCAGTTCTTC.

This chain links TRBV20-1 with TRBJ2-7; no clear D. The CDR3 length is 11 residues. Germline loops: CDR1 DFQATT, CDR2 SNEGSKA (reference sequence). Trimming took 0 bases from V and 7 from J, leaving 7 bases between them. CDR3 loop: CSARERVEQYF. The CDR3 DNA sequence: TGCAGTGCTAGAGAACGGGTTGAGCAGTACTTC.

The V and J genes are TRBV9 and TRBJ2-2; 10 nucleotides line up with TRBD1. The CDR3 runs 17 residues. V lost 2 bases to trimming and J lost 8 bases; unmatched junction nucleotides: 12. CDR1 is SGDLS and CDR2 is YYNGEE in the germline V gene. CDR3 in amino acids: CASSVTGTGVFAGELFF. The CDR3, as DNA: TGTGCCAGCAGCGTCACCGGGACAGGGGTCTTCGCGGGGGAGCTGTTTTTT.

This chain joins TRBV7-6 and TRBJ2-6; 11 nucleotides line up with TRBD1. Germline trimming cut 5 bases from V and 0 bases from J; bases unmatched to any gene: 6. This CDR3 region has 18 residues. Per germline, CDR1 SGHVS and CDR2 FNYEAQ. As DNA, the CDR3 is TGTGCCAGCAGCCCCCGGGACAGGGGGTACTCTGGGGCCAACGTCCTGACTTTC. Amino acids: CASSPRDRGYSGANVLTF. Full variable domain (outside the CDR3, taken from reference TRBV7-6 and TRBJ2-6): GAGVSQSPRYKVTKRGQDVALRCDPISGHVSLYWYRQALGQGPEFLTYFNYEAQQDKSGLPNDRFSAERPEGSISTLTIQRTEQRDSAMYRCASSPRDRGYSGANVLTFGAGSRLTVL.

The chain employs TRBV7-3 and TRBJ2-2, with 10 bases that match TRBD2. Trimming took 4 bases from V and 5 from J; bases not matched to a gene: 13. The CDR3 loop spans 18 amino acids. Germline assignment: CDR1 SGHTA and CDR2 FQGTGA. CDR3 sequence (DNA): TGTGCCAGCAGCTCAACAACGCTAGCGGGAGTGGGTACCGGGGAGCTGTTTTTT. Translating it yields CASSSTTLAGVGTGELFF.

The rearrangement joins TRBV24-1 to TRBJ2-6; D unresolved. Germline V lookup: CDR1 KGHDR, CDR2 SFDVKD. This CDR3 region has 16 residues. Trimming left V 4 bases short and J 0 bases short, with 9 bases between. The CDR3 spells CATSDPPFSGANVLTF. DNA of the CDR3: TGTGCCACCAGTGACCCCCCGTTCTCTGGGGCCAACGTCCTGACTTTC.

This chain uses TRBV24-1 with TRBJ1-2; no firm D call. CDR1 KGHDR and CDR2 SFDVKD come from the germline V gene. Trimming cost V 2 bases and J 1 base, with 7 bases left between them. The CDR3 spans 14 residues. This chain's CDR3 is CATSDSTVNYGYTF. The DNA of the CDR3 is TGTGCCACCAGTGATTCAACCGTTAACTATGGCTACACCTTC.

Only a few counts were recorded for this clone. The chain links TRBV7-2 to TRBJ2-7; D not certain. V gave up 0 bases and J gave up 6 bases, with 9 bases separating them. Germline CDR1 SGHTA, CDR2 FQGNSA. The CDR3 contains 13 residues. As DNA, the CDR3 is TGTGCCAGCAGCTTAGCCTATTCCACCGAGCAGTACTTC. Its translation: CASSLAYSTEQYF.

The chain links TRBV9 to TRBJ1-2; D might be TRBD1 (6 bases). V gave up 3 bases and J gave up 8 bases, with 17 bases separating them. Germline-derived CDR1 and CDR2 are SGDLS and YYNGEE. The CDR3 spans 14 residues. Written as DNA, the CDR3 is TGTGCCAGCAGCGCCGAACCAGGGGAGGAAGGCTACACCTTC. Translating it yields CASSAEPGEEGYTF.

Only a few counts were recorded for this clone. The chain carries TRBV7-2 and TRBJ1-2; D unresolved. CDR1 SGHTA and CDR2 FQGNSA come from the germline V gene. The CDR3 loop spans 12 amino acids. V dropped 1 base and J dropped 6 bases, with 6 bases sitting between them. CDR3 region: CASSLDGDGYTF. DNA for the CDR3: TGTGCCAGCAGCTTAGATGGGGATGGCTACACCTTC.

This clone was found a few times. CDR3 nucleotide sequence: TGTGCCAGCAGCCATAGAGGGGCCGGCTACACCTTC. It codes for CASSHRGAGYTF. The chain links TRBV3-1 (or the pseudogene TRBV3-2) to TRBJ1-2, with a possible D match to TRBD1 (5 bases). Germline V gene lookup returns CDR1 LGHDT and CDR2 YNNKEL (reference sequence). The CDR3 consists of 12 residues. Trimming removed 3 bases from V and 8 bases from J, with 10 bases in between.

The chain links TRBV11-3 to TRBJ2-3, with 11 bases identical to TRBD2. There are 18 residues in the CDR3. Germline V CDR1 and CDR2: SGHNT, YENEEA. With V trimmed by 5 bases and J by 2 bases, 12 bases remained unmatched. The CDR3 nucleotides are TGTGCCAGCAGCCTCCGTGTGCTAGCGGGAGGCCCCACAGATACGCAGTATTTT. It encodes CASSLRVLAGGPTDTQYF.

The chain has TRBV7-6 and TRBJ2-1, with a weak D call TRBD2 (7 bases). The ends were cut back, 2 bases at V and 6 bases at J, with 23 bases in the middle. Germline V CDR1 and CDR2: SGHVS, FNYEAQ. The CDR3 extends over 18 amino acids. DNA of the CDR3: TGTGCCAGCAGCTTATCGGGGGGCGCGACAACGAGAGGCAATGAGCAGTTCTTC. Protein product: CASSLSGGATTRGNEQFF.

This chain uses TRBV15 with TRBJ1-1; a possible D gene is TRBD1 (5 bases). This CDR3 comprises 15 residues. Germline loops: CDR1 LNHNV, CDR2 YYDKDF (reference sequence). V lost 6 bases and J lost 1, with 15 bases in between. The CDR3 loop reads CATSTVARENTEAFF. The CDR3 DNA reads as TGTGCCACCAGTACGGTGGCCAGGGAGAACACTGAAGCTTTCTTT. Full variable domain (outside the CDR3, taken from reference TRBV15 and TRBJ1-1): DAMVIQNPRYQVTQFGKPVTLSCSQTLNHNVMYWYQQKSSQAPKLLFHYYDKDFNNEADTPDNFQSRRPNTSFCFLDIRSPGLGDTAMYLCATSTVARENTEAFFGQGTRLTVV.

This chain links TRBV18 with TRBJ1-3; D is perhaps TRBD1 (6 bases). This CDR3 comprises 15 residues. CDR1 is KGHSH, CDR2 LQKENI, per germline. The ends were cut back, 3 bases at V and 0 bases at J, with 9 bases in the middle. The CDR3 reads CASSPQGISGNTIYF. As DNA, the CDR3 is TGTGCCAGCTCACCTCAGGGGATCTCTGGAAACACCATATATTTT.

The rearrangement links TRBV2 to TRBJ2-1; TRBD2 aligns across 7 bases. J was trimmed by 4 bases and V by 7 bases; bases with no gene match: 13. The CDR3 spans 16 residues. From germline, CDR1 is SNHLY and CDR2 FYNNEI. DNA for the CDR3: TGTGCCAGCACGGGCGGTAGTGGGGGAGGGTACAATGAGCAGTTCTTC. Translated, it gives CASTGGSGGGYNEQFF.